Shown below are 24 T cell receptor gamma chains from a single sample sequenced in a study of gammadelta T cells in human blood. TCRdb re-called clones from the RT-PCR reads using CATT. The sample records 200 or so gamma-chain clones, about 1.6% being singletons. Sequenced material: non-Vgamma9Vdelta2 gamma-delta T cells from fetal blood. The receptors derive from a human fetus.

This clone has a handful of counts. This likely stems from a read error, as it lies one base from a far larger clone. The chain employs TRGV8 and TRGJP1. This CDR3 spans 15 amino acids. Germline CDR1 and CDR2: VENAVY and YDSYNSRV. CDR3 coding DNA: TGTGCCAACTGGGATAGGGGTACCACTGGTTGGTTCAAGATATTT. This encodes CANWDRGTTGWFKIF.

Points on this clone: TCRdb pairs this DNA with a much larger clone's protein that differs at residue 5, likely a read error; the protein shown was translated from the DNA. The chain combines TRGV5 with TRGJP1. This CDR3 has 13 amino acids. From germline, CDR1 is VINAFY and CDR2 YDVSNSKD. CDR3 region: CATWARPGWFKIF. The CDR3 DNA is TGTGCCACCTGGGCCAGGCCTGGTTGGTTCAAGATATTT.

With regard to this clone: The protein that TCRdb holds for this DNA derives from a much larger clone and differs from the translated DNA at residue 12, which likely indicates a read error; the protein shown here is translated from the DNA. V usage is TRGV5P and J usage is TRGJP1. TRGV5P is a pseudogene segment. The CDR3 is 15 amino acids. Here the CDR3 DNA reads TGTGCCACCTGGACTTTCCATACCACTGGTTGGTGCAAGATATTT. Protein: CATWTFHTTGWCKIF.

This clone has just a few counts. TCRdb pairs this DNA with a much larger clone's protein that differs at residue 4, likely a read error; the protein shown was translated from the DNA. This sequence joins TRGV10 and TRGJ1 or TRGJ2. TRGV10 qualifies as an ORF whose function is uncertain. V was clipped by 11 bases and J by 2 bases; unmatched bases: 4. The CDR3 is 11 amino acids. In DNA form, the CDR3 reads TGTGCTGCGGGGGATTATTATAAGAAACTCTTT. Translating gives CAAGDYYKKLF.

Regarding this clone: TCRdb's protein, taken from a much larger clone, differs from this DNA's translation at residue 4, likely owing to a read error; the protein displayed comes from the DNA. This chain joins TRGV3 and TRGJ1 or TRGJ2. The J gene, absent from TCRdb, was called here by matching the DNA to germline. This CDR3 has 13 residues. Germline CDR1 reads VTNTFY; CDR2 reads YDVSTARD (reference sequence). The CDR3 here is CATRDRPYYKKLF. The CDR3, as DNA: TGTGCCACCCGGGACAGGCCTTATTATAAGAAACTCTTT.

This clone ranks as medium-sized (0.01 to 0.1%). This likely stems from a read error, as it lies one base from a far larger clone. Different DNA sequences within this sample yield the same CDR3. The chain carries TRGV3 and TRGJ1 or TRGJ2. The CDR3 contains 13 residues. Looked up from germline, CDR1 is VTNTFY and CDR2 is YDVSTARD (reference sequence). The CDR3 is CATWDRPYYKKLF. The CDR3 nucleotides read TGTGCTACCTGGGACAGGCCTTATTATAAGAAACTCTTT.

About this clone itself: The TCRdb record carries a much larger clone's protein, which differs from this DNA's translation at residue 3; a read error is the likely cause, and the protein listed here is the DNA translation. This chain connects TRGV3 to TRGJP1. Per germline, CDR1 VTNTFY and CDR2 YDVSTARD (reference sequence). This CDR3 spans 15 amino acids. CDR3 sequence: CANWTFHTTGWFKIF. In nucleotides, the CDR3 is TGTGCCAACTGGACTTTCCATACCACTGGTTGGTTCAAGATATTT.

This clone was observed a handful of times. Since a far larger clone is one base different, this is likely a read error. V usage is TRGV3 and J usage is TRGJP. The CDR3 consists of 14 residues. Germline CDR1 reads VTNTFY; CDR2 reads YDVSTARD (reference sequence). The CDR3, as DNA: TGTGCCACCTGGGAAGAGTTGGGAAAAAAAATCAAGGTATTT. This codes for CATWEELGKKIKVF.

Only one count was recorded for this clone. V is TRGV9 and J is TRGJP. Here the J gene was assigned by germline matching of the DNA, as TCRdb has none. Germline V gene data show CDR1 as GITISATS and CDR2 as ISYDGTV (reference sequence). This CDR3 has 15 residues. Trimming at V came to 0 bases and at J to 8 bases, leaving 1 base not matched to a gene. The CDR3 DNA sequence: TGTGCCTTGTGGGAGGTGCAGTTGGGCAAAAAAATCAAGGTATTT. Translated: CALWEVQLGKKIKVF.

In its sample, this clone was seen a few times. TCRdb has a much larger clone's protein, which differs at residue 11 from the translation of this DNA, likely because of a read error; what is shown is the protein translated from the DNA. This chain links TRGV5 with TRGJP1. CDR3 length: 13 amino acids. CDR1 VINAFY and CDR2 YDVSNSKD come from the germline V gene. CDR3: CATWDRPGWFNIF. The CDR3 DNA sequence: TGTGCCACCTGGGACAGGCCTGGTTGGTTCAATATATTT.

In this sample, this clone turned up a few times. Only one base separates this from a far larger clonotype, so it likely reflects a read error. This sequence joins TRGV5 and TRGJP. The CDR3 extends over 16 amino acids. Germline V lookup: CDR1 VINAFY, CDR2 YDVSNSKD. This CDR3 reads CATWDRREFGKKIKVF. In DNA, the CDR3 is TGTGCCACCTGGGACAGGCGGGAGTTTGGCAAAAAAATCAAGGTATTT.

The chain joins TRGV8 to TRGJP1. CDR3 length: 14 amino acids. V lost 2 bases to trimming and J lost 4 bases; unmatched junction nucleotides: 4. Germline V gene sequence: CDR1 VENAVY, CDR2 YDSYNSRV. This CDR3 reads CATWDKGTGWFKIF. For the CDR3, the DNA is TGTGCCACCTGGGATAAAGGCACTGGTTGGTTCAAGATATTT.

Remarks on this clone: The amino acid sequence in TCRdb belongs to a much larger clone and departs from this DNA's translation at residue 5, likely a sequencing read error; the sequence shown is translated from the DNA. V and J are TRGV8 and TRGJP1. The CDR3 totals 15 residues. The germline CDR1 and CDR2 sequences are VENAVY and YDSYNSRV. The CDR3 loop reads CATWVRLTTGWFKIF. Here the CDR3 DNA reads TGTGCCACCTGGGTTAGGCTTACCACTGGTTGGTTCAAGATATTT.

Turning to this clone: The TCRdb protein, from a much larger clone, departs from this DNA's translation at residue 3, likely by read error; the protein shown derives from the DNA. The V gene is TRGV8, the J gene TRGJP1. Germline V lookup: CDR1 VENAVY, CDR2 YDSYNSRV. The CDR3 runs 13 residues. CDR3 residues: CAPWDTTGWFKIF. The CDR3 DNA is TGTGCCCCCTGGGATACCACTGGTTGGTTCAAGATATTT.

In its sample, this clone was seen a few times. TCRdb's entry gives the protein of a much larger clone, which mismatches this DNA's translation at residue 3, likely from a read error; the protein reported here is translated from the DNA. The chain links TRGV8 to TRGJP1. The CDR3 is 15 residues long. Germline CDR1 is VENAVY and CDR2 is YDSYNSRV. The DNA for the CDR3 is TGTGCCAACTGGGATAGGCTTACCACTGGTTGGTTCAAGATATTT. It is translated as CANWDRLTTGWFKIF.

This clone rates as hyperexpanded. Other DNA sequences in the same sample also yield this CDR3. This rearrangement joins TRGV8 to TRGJP1. This CDR3 is 15 amino acids long. The trim removed 0 bases at V and 1 base at J, leaving 2 bases unmatched. Germline V gene data show CDR1 as VENAVY and CDR2 as YDSYNSRV. This CDR3 reads CATWDRGTTGWFKIF. In DNA, the CDR3 is TGTGCCACCTGGGATAGGGGTACCACTGGTTGGTTCAAGATATTT.

A remark on this clone: TCRdb assigns this DNA the protein of a much larger clone, which departs from its translation at residue 11; this likely reflects a read error, and the protein shown comes from translating the DNA. V is TRGV8 and J is TRGJP1. The V gene's germline CDR1 is VENAVY and CDR2 YDSYNSRV. CDR3 length: 13 residues. The CDR3 bases are TGTGCCACCTGGGATAAAGGTTGGTGGTTCAGGATATTT. Amino acid sequence: CATWDKGWWFRIF.

The sample holds a few counts of this clone. TCRdb's protein for this DNA is that of a much larger clone and differs from the translation at residue 5, likely a read error; the protein shown is the DNA translation. This chain links TRGV10 with TRGJ1 or TRGJ2. TRGV10 is annotated as an ORF whose role is uncertain. The CDR3 spans 11 residues. J lost 4 bases, V lost 8 bases, and 3 bases had no gene match. CDR3 region: CAAWEYYKKLF. In DNA, the CDR3 is TGTGCTGCGTGGGAGTATTATAAGAAACTCTTT.

Turning to this clone: TCRdb records a much larger clone's protein for this DNA, with a difference at residue 14 that likely arises from a read error; the protein given is the translation of the DNA. The chain is built from TRGV5P and TRGJP1. TRGJP explains the end of the DNA better; the J call may be wrong. TRGV5P is listed as a pseudogene. There are 15 residues in the CDR3. The CDR3 is CATWTFHTTGWFKVF. The CDR3 nucleotides are TGTGCCACCTGGACTTTCCATACCACTGGTTGGTTCAAGGTATTT.

As concerns this clone: This likely traces to a read error, being one base from a far larger clone. Other DNA sequences from this sample encode an identical CDR3 as well. The chain couples TRGV10 to TRGJP1. TRGV10 is flagged as an ORF with uncertain function. The J segment lost 0 bases and the V segment lost 12 bases, leaving 5 bases of the junction unmatched. This CDR3 contains 13 residues. The CDR3 bases are TGTGCTGCATGGGATACCACTGGTTGGTTCAAGATATTT. The encoded protein is CAAWDTTGWFKIF.

Relative to its sample, this clone is medium-sized. A far larger clone lies a single base away; this is likely a read error. This chain links TRGV8 with TRGJP1. Germline V gene lookup returns CDR1 VENAVY and CDR2 YDSYNSRV. There are 15 residues in the CDR3. CDR3 sequence reads: CATGDRRATGWFKIF. The CDR3, as DNA: TGTGCCACCGGGGATAGGCGAGCCACTGGTTGGTTCAAGATATTT.

On this clone itself: TCRdb lists the protein of a much larger clone for this DNA, which differs at residue 11, so this is likely a read error; the protein given here is translated from the DNA itself. The chain recombines TRGV5 with TRGJP1. Germline CDR1 is VINAFY and CDR2 is YDVSNSKD. The CDR3 totals 13 residues. The CDR3: CATWDRPGWFMIF. CDR3 sequence (DNA): TGTGCCACCTGGGACAGGCCTGGTTGGTTCATGATATTT.

On this clone: The protein given by TCRdb reflects a much larger clone and differs at residue 3 from this DNA's translation, likely from a read error; the protein shown is the DNA's translation. The V and J genes are TRGV10 and TRGJ1 or TRGJ2. TRGV10 belongs to the ORF category, with a function that is uncertain. The CDR3 runs 11 residues. CDR3 loop: CASWDYYKKLF. CDR3 in DNA: TGTGCTTCGTGGGATTATTATAAGAAACTCTTT.

This clone was recorded a few times. TCRdb pairs this DNA with a much larger clone's protein that differs at residue 6, likely a read error; the protein shown was translated from the DNA. The chain couples TRGV10 to TRGJP1. TRGV10 has ORF status, its function being uncertain. V gave up 8 bases and J gave up 3 bases; unmatched junction bases: 4. The CDR3 length is 13 residues. CDR3 sequence: CAAWDPTGWFKIF. The CDR3 DNA reads TGTGCTGCGTGGGATCCCACTGGTTGGTTCAAGATATTT.